This T cell receptor beta chain was identified in a study of OX40 agonist ivuxolimab in advanced cancers. This clone appeared a single time. With V trimmed by 5 bases and J by 3 bases, 6 bases remained unmatched. This CDR3 spans 15 amino acids. Germline V lookup: CDR1 MNHEY, CDR2 SMNVEV (reference sequence). Assay: immunoSEQ multiplex PCR; the TCRdb copy retains only in-frame clones and omits some. The sample records 100,000 or so clones, roughly 95% being singletons. This TCR was recovered from an adult with an advanced solid tumor such as melanoma, head and neck, liver or kidney cancer. The specimen was CD4+ or CD8+ T cells sorted from blood, collected in a trial of the OX40 agonist ivuxolimab. The chain couples TRBV27 to TRBJ2-7; 11 bases map to TRBD1. The CDR3 spells CASSRTGGNIYEQYF. CDR3 bases: TGTGCCAGCAGTAGGACAGGGGGCAACATCTACGAGCAGTACTTC.